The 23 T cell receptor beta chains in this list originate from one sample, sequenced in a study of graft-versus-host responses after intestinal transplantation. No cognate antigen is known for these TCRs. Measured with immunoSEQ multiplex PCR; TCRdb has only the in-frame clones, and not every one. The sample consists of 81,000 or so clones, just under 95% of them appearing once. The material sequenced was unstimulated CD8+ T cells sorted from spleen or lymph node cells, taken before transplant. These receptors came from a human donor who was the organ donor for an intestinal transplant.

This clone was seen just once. CDR3 coding DNA: TGTGCCAGCGAGGACAGGACGATCTTCGGCTACACCTTC. The encoded protein is CASEDRTIFGYTF. V gene TRBV28 combines with J gene TRBJ1-2, with 7 bases lining up with TRBD1. Germline V lookup: CDR1 MDHEN, CDR2 SYDVKM. The CDR3 covers 13 residues. V trimming: 8 bases; J trimming: 8 bases; junction bases outside the gene matches: 11.

The CDR3: CASSNWGDYEQYF. In nucleotides, the CDR3 is TGTGCCAGTAGTAACTGGGGGGACTACGAGCAGTACTTC. The rearrangement joins TRBV19 to TRBJ2-7; the D gene is possibly TRBD2 (6 bases). CDR1 and CDR2 from the germline V gene are LNHDA and SQIVND (reference sequence). Trimming took 4 bases from V and 3 from J, leaving 10 bases between them. The CDR3 has 13 amino acids.

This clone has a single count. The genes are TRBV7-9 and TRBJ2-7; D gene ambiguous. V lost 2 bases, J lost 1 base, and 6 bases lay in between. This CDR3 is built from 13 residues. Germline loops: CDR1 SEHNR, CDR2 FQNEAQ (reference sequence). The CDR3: CASSLYISYEQYF. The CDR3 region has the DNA TGTGCCAGCAGCTTATACATATCCTACGAGCAGTACTTC.

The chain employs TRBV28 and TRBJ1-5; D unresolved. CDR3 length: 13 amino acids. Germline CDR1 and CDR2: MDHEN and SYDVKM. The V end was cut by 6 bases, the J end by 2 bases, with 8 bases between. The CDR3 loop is CASRSFGNQPQHF. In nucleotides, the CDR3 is TGTGCCAGCAGGTCCTTTGGCAATCAGCCCCAGCATTTT.

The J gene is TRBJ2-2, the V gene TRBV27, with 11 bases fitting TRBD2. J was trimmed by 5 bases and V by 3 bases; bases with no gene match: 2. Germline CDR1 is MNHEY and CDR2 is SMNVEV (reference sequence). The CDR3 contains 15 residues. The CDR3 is CASSFTSGSTGELFF. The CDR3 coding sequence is TGTGCCAGCAGTTTCACTAGCGGGAGTACCGGGGAGCTGTTTTTT.

CDR3 DNA sequence: TGTGCCAGCAGTGAGACAGCCGAAGAGACCCAGTACTTC. Its translation is CASSETAEETQYF. V gene TRBV28 combines with J gene TRBJ2-5; weak D call: TRBD1 (5 bases). This CDR3 contains 13 residues. V lost 5 bases to trimming and J lost 3 bases, with 10 bases between them. Germline V gives CDR1 MDHEN, CDR2 SYDVKM. Together with reference TRBV28 and TRBJ2-5, the CDR3 gives the full variable domain: DVKVTQSSRYLVKRTGEKVFLECVQDMDHENMFWYRQDPGLGLRLIYFSYDVKMKEKGDIPEGYSVSREKKERFSLILESASTNQTSMYLCASSETAEETQYFGPGTRLLVL.

CDR3 sequence reads: CASSQQASGTYEQYF. CDR3 DNA sequence: TGCGCCAGCAGCCAGCAAGCCAGCGGGACCTACGAGCAGTACTTC. The chain couples TRBV4-3 to TRBJ2-7, with 7 bases that match TRBD2. Losses at the gene ends were 3 bases for V and 2 bases for J; bases not matched to a gene: 7. There are 15 residues in the CDR3. Per germline, CDR1 LGHNA and CDR2 YSLEER.

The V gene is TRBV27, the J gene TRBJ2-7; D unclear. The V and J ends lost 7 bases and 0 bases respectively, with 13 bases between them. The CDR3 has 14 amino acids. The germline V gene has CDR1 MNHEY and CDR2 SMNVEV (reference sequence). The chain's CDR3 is CASTLTGSSYEQYF. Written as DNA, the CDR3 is TGTGCCAGCACTCTTACGGGTAGCTCCTACGAGCAGTACTTC.

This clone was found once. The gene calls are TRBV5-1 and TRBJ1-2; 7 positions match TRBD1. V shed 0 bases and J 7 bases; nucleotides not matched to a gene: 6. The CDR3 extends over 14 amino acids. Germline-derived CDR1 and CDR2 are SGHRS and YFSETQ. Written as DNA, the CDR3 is TGCGCCAGCAGCTTGGGAGGGGGCGCGGGTGGCTACACCTTC. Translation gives CASSLGGGAGGYTF.

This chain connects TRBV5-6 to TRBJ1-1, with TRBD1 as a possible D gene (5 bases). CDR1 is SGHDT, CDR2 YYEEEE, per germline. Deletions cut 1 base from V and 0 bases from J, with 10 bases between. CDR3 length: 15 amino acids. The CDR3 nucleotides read TGTGCCAGCAGCTTGTCCTGGGGCATGAACACTGAAGCTTTCTTT. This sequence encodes CASSLSWGMNTEAFF.

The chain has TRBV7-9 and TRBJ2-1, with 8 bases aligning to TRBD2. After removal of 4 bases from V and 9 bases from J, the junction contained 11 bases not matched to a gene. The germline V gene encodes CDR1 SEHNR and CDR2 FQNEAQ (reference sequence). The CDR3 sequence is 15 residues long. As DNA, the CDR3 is TGTGCCAGCAGCTCTAGCGGGTGGGGGCCGGGTGAGCAGTTCTTC. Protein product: CASSSSGWGPGEQFF.

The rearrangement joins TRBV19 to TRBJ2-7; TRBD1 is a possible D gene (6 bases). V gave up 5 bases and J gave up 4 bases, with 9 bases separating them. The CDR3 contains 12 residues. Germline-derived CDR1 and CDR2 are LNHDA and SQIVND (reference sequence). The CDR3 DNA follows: TGTGCCAGTAGTGCCAGGGGTTACGAGCAGTACTTC. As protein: CASSARGYEQYF.

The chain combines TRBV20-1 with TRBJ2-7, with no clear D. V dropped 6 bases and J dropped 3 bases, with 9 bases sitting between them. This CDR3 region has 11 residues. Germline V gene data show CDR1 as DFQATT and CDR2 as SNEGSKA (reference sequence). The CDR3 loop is CSASSLYEQYF. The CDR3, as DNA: TGCAGTGCCTCCTCCCTCTACGAGCAGTACTTC.

The CDR3 is CASSLLESEQYF. The CDR3 nucleotides are TGTGCCAGCAGTTTACTAGAAAGCGAGCAGTACTTC. The chain carries TRBV28 and TRBJ2-7; D is ambiguous. The CDR3 contains 12 residues. V gave up 2 bases and J gave up 6 bases, with 8 bases separating them. The germline gives CDR1 MDHEN, CDR2 SYDVKM.

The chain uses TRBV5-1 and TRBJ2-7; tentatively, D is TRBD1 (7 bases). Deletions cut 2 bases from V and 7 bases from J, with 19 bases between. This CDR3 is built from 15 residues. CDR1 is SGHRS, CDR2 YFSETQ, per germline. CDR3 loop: CASSLGAGTRGEQYF. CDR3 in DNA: TGCGCCAGCAGCTTAGGAGCGGGTACCAGGGGGGAGCAGTACTTC.

The CDR3 coding sequence is TGTGCCAGTAGTCGGATAGCGCAAGAGACCCAGTACTTC. It encodes CASSRIAQETQYF. V is TRBV19 and J is TRBJ2-5, with a possible D match to TRBD2 (5 bases). Looked up from germline, CDR1 is LNHDA and CDR2 is SQIVND (reference sequence). V was pared by 5 bases and J by 2 bases, with 9 bases between. The CDR3 is 13 residues long. The full variable domain, rest sourced from reference TRBV19 and TRBJ2-5, is DGGITQSPKYLFRKEGQNVTLSCEQNLNHDAMYWYRQDPGQGLRLIYYSQIVNDFQKGDIAEGYSVSREKKESFPLTVTSAQKNPTAFYLCASSRIAQETQYFGPGTRLLVL.

The CDR3 region has the DNA TGCGCCAGCAGCCACCTAGCGGGGGGCGTCTACGAGCAGTACTTC. This gives the protein CASSHLAGGVYEQYF. V and J are TRBV4-1 and TRBJ2-7; 11 bases agree with TRBD2. The CDR3 is 15 amino acids. Germline V CDR1 and CDR2: MGHRA, YSYEKL. V shed 3 bases and J 3 bases; nucleotides not matched to a gene: 4.

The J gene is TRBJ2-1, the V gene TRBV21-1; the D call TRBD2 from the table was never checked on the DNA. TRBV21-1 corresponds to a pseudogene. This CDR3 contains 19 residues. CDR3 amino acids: CASSKEDSGGTNSYNEQFF. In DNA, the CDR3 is TGTGCCAGCAGCAAAGAGGACAGTGGCGGGACTAATTCCTACAATGAGCAGTTCTTC.

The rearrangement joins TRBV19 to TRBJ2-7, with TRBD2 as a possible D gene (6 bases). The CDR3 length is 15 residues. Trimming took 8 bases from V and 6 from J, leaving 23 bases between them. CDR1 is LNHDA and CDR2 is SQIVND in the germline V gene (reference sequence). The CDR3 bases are TGTGCCAGTCCTAGGTGGGAGGTCGGGCCTCTCGAGCAGTACTTC. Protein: CASPRWEVGPLEQYF.

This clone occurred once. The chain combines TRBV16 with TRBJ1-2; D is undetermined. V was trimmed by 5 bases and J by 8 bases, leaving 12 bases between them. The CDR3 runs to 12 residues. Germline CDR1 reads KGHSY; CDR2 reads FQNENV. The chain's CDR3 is CASSEKASGYTF. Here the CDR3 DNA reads TGTGCCAGCAGCGAGAAAGCGAGCGGCTACACCTTC.

The CDR3: CASSLGRTEAFF. The CDR3 DNA is TGTGCCAGTAGTTTGGGGAGGACTGAAGCTTTCTTT. This chain joins TRBV19 and TRBJ1-1; D gene uncertain. V lost 5 bases, J lost 5 bases, and 9 bases lay in between. This CDR3 region has 12 residues. The germline CDR1 and CDR2 sequences are LNHDA and SQIVND (reference sequence).

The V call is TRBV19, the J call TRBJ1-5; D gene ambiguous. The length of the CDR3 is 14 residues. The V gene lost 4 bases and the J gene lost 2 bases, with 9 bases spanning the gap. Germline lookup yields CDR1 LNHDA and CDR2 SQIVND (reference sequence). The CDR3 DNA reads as TGTGCCAGTAGTACCCAGAGCGGCAATCAGCCCCAGCATTTT. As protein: CASSTQSGNQPQHF.

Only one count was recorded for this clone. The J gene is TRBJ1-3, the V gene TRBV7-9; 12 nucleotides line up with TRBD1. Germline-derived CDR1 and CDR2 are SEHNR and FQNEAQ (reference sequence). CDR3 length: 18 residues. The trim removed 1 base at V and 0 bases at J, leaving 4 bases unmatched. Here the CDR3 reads CASSLVGTGGASGNTIYF. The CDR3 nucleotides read TGTGCCAGCAGCTTAGTAGGGACAGGGGGCGCCTCTGGAAACACCATATATTTT.